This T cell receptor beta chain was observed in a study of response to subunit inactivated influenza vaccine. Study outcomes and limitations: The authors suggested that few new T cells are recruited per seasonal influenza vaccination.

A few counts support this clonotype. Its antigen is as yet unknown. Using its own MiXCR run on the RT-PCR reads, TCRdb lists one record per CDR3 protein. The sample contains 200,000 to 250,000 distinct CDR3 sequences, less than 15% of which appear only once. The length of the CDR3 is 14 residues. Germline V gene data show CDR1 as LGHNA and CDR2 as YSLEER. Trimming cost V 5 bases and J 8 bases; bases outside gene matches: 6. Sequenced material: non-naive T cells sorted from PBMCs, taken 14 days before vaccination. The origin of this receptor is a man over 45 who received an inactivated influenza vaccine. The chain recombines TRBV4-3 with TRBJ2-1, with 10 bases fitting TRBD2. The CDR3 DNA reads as TGCGCCAGCAGCAGCGGGGGGGCCGGGGATGAGCAGTTCTTC. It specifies CASSSGGAGDEQFF.